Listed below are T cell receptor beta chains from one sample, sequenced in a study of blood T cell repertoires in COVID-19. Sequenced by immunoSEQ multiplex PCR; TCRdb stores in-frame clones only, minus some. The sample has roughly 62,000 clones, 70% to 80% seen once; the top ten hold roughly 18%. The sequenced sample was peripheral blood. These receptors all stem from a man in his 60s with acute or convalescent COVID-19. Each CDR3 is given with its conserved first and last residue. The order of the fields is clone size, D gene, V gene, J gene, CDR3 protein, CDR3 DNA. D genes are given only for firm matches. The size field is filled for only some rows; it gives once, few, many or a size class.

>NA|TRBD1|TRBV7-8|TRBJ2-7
CASGDREEQYF
TGTGCCAGCGGAGACAGGGAAGAGCAGTACTTC
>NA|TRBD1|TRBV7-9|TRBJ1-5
CASSLVTGTGPQGNQPQHF
TGTGCCAGCAGCTTAGTAACCGGGACAGGGCCCCAAGGCAATCAGCCCCAGCATTTT
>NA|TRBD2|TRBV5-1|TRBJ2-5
CASSFSGGRQETQYF
TGCGCCAGCAGCTTTTCGGGGGGTCGACAGGAGACCCAGTACTTC
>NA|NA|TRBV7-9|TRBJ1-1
CASSLQGRGTEAFF
TGTGCCAGCAGCTTACAGGGGAGGGGCACTGAAGCTTTCTTT
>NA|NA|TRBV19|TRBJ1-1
CASSRYKGGMNTEAFF
TGTGCCAGTAGTAGATACAAGGGAGGGATGAACACTGAAGCTTTCTTT
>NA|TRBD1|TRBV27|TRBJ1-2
CASSLRQGAGGYTF
TGTGCCAGCAGTTTACGGCAGGGGGCGGGTGGCTACACCTTC
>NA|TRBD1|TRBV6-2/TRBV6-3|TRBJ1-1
CASSYALTYRGNTEAFF
TGTGCCAGCAGTTATGCCTTAACTTACAGGGGTAACACTGAAGCTTTCTTT
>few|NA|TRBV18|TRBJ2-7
CASSPRQIDEQYF
TGTGCCAGCTCACCGCGACAGATAGACGAGCAGTACTTC
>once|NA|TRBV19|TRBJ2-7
CASSEQGSYEQYF
TGTGCCAGTAGTGAACAGGGATCCTACGAGCAGTACTTC
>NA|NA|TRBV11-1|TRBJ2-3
CASSHPGTPSTDTQYF
TGTGCCAGCAGTCACCCCGGGACACCTAGCACAGATACGCAGTATTTT
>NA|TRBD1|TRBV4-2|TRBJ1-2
CASSRDSDYGYTF
TGTGCCAGCAGTCGGGACAGTGACTATGGCTACACCTTC
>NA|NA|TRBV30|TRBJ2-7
CAWCQEAHEQYF
TGTGCCTGGTGCCAGGAGGCCCACGAGCAGTACTTC
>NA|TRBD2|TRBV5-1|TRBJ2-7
CASSETSGRFGEQYF
TGCGCCAGCAGCGAAACTAGCGGGAGGTTCGGGGAGCAGTACTTC
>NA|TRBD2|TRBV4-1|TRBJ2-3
CASSQDFSGGSTDTQYF
TGCGCCAGCAGCCAAGATTTCAGCGGGGGTAGCACAGATACGCAGTATTTT
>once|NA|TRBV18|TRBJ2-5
CASSPNLAEKGGTQYF
TGTGCCAGCTCACCAAACCTAGCAGAAAAGGGAGGGACCCAGTACTTC
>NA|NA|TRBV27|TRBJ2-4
CASSLAGGWDIQYF
TGTGCCAGCAGTTTGGCAGGGGGGTGGGACATTCAGTACTTC
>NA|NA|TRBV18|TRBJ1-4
CASSLDSWTNEKLFF
TGTGCCAGCTCGCTAGACAGCTGGACTAATGAAAAACTGTTTTTT
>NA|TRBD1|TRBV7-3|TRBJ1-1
CASSLQSPRGIATEAFF
TGTGCCAGCAGCTTACAATCACCCAGGGGGATTGCCACTGAAGCTTTCTTT
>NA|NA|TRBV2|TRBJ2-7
CASSEAASYEQYF
TGTGCCAGCAGTGAAGCAGCCTCCTACGAGCAGTACTTC
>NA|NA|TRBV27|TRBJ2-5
CASRSLVQETQYF
TGTGCCAGCAGATCCCTCGTCCAAGAGACCCAGTACTTC
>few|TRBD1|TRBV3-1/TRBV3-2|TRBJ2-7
CASSEGVQGRHEQYF
TGTGCCAGCAGCGAAGGGGTACAGGGGAGACACGAGCAGTACTTC
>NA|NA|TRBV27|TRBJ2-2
CASRGSGRTGELFF
TGTGCCAGTAGGGGGTCAGGGAGAACCGGGGAGCTGTTTTTT
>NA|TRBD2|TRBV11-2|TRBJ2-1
CASSLYSGGYNEQFF
TGTGCCAGCAGCTTATATTCGGGAGGGTACAATGAGCAGTTCTTC